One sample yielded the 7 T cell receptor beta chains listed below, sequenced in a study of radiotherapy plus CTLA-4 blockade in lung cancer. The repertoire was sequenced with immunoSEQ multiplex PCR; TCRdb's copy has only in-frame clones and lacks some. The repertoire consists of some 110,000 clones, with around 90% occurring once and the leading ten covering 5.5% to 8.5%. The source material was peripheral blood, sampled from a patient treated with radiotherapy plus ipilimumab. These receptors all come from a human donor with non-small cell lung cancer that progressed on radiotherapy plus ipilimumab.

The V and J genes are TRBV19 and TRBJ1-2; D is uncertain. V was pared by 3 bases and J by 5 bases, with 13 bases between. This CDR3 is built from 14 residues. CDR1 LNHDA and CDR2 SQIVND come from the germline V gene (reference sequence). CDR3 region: CASSIRAGKYGYTF. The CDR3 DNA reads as TGTGCCAGTAGTATTCGGGCAGGAAAATATGGCTACACCTTC.

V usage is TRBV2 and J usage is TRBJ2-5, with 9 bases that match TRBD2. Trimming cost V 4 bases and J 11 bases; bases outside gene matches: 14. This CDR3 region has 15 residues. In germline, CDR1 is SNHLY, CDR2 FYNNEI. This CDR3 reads CASSARLAAIGEQYF. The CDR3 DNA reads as TGTGCCAGCAGTGCCCGACTAGCGGCAATCGGGGAGCAGTACTTC.

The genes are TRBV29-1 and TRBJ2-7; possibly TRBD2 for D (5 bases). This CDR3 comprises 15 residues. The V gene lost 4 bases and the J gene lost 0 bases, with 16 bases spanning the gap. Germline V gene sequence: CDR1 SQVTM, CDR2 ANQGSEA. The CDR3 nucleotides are TGCAGCGTTGCCCACCCGAGCGGTAGCTCCTACGAGCAGTACTTC. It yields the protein CSVAHPSGSSYEQYF.

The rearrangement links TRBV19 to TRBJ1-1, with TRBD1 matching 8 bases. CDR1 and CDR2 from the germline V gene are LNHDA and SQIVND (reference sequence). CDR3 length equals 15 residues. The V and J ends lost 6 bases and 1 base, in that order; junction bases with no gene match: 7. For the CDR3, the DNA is TGTGCCAGTAGACTCTACGGGACAGGGAACACTGAAGCTTTCTTT. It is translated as CASRLYGTGNTEAFF.

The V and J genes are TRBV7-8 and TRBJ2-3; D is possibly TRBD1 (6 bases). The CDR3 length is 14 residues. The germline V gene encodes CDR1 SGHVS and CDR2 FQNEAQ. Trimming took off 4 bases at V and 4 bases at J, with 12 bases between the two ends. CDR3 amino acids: CASSWDTGPDTQYF. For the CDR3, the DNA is TGTGCCAGCAGCTGGGACACCGGCCCAGATACGCAGTATTTT.

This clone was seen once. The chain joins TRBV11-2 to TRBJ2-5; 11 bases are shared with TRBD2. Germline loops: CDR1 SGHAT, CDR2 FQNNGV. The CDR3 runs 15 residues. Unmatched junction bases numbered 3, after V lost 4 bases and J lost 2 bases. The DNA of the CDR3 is TGTGCCAGCAGCTCGCGGACTAGCGGGCAAGAGACCCAGTACTTC. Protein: CASSSRTSGQETQYF.

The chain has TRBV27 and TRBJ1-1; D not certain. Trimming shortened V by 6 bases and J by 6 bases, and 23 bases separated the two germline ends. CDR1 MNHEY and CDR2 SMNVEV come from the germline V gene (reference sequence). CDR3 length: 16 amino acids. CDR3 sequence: CASRQTSEFPGAEAFF. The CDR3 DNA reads TGTGCCAGCAGGCAGACTTCAGAATTCCCAGGAGCTGAAGCTTTCTTT.